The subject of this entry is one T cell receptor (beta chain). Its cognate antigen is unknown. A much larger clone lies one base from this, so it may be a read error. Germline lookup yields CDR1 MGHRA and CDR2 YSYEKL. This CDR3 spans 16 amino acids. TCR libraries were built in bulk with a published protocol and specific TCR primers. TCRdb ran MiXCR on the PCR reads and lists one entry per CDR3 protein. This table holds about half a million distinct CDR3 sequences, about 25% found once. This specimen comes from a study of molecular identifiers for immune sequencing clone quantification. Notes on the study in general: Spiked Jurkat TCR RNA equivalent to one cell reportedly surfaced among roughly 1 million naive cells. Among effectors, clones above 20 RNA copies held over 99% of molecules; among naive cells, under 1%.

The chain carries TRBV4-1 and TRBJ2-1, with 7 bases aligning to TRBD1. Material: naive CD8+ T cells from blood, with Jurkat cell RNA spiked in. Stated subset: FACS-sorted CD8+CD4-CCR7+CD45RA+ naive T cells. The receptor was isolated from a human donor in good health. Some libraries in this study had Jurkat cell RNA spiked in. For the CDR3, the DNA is TGCGCCTGCAGTCCTGCCCCGGGACAGAACTACAATGAGCAGTTCTTC. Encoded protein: CACSPAPGQNYNEQFF.